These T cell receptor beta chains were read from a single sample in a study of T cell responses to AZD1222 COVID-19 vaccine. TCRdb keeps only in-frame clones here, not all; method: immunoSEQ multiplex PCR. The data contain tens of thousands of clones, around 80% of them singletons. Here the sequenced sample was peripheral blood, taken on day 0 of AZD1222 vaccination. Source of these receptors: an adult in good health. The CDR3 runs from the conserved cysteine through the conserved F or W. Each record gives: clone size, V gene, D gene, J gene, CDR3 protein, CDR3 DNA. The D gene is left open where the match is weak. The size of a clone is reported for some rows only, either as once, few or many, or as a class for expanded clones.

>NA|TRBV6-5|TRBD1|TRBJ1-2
CASSYQGGYGYTF
TGTGCCAGCAGTTATCAGGGGGGATATGGCTACACCTTC
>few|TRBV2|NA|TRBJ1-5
CASSPLGGQPQHF
TGTGCCAGCAGTCCGCTCGGGGGGCAGCCCCAGCATTTT
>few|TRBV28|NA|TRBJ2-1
CASSLQASSYNEQFF
TGTGCCAGCAGTTTACAGGCGAGCTCCTACAATGAGCAGTTCTTC
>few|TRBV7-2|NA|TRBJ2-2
CASSFSRRGLTGELFF
TGTGCCAGCAGCTTTTCGAGGCGGGGGCTCACCGGGGAGCTGTTTTTT
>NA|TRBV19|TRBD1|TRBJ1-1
CASSTRQGRETEAFF
TGTGCCAGTAGTACCCGACAGGGGAGGGAAACTGAAGCTTTCTTT
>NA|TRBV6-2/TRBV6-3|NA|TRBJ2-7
CASSLEGTYEQYF
TGTGCCAGCAGTTTGGAGGGAACCTACGAGCAGTACTTC
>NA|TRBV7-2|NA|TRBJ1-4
CASSSVGREKLFF
TGTGCCAGCAGCTCCGTGGGCCGAGAAAAACTGTTTTTT
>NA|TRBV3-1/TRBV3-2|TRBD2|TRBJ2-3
CASSQGPPGTSRTDTQYF
TGTGCCAGCAGCCAAGGTCCGCCCGGGACTAGCAGAACAGATACGCAGTATTTT
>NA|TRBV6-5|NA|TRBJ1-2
CASSYSSGSGYTF
TGTGCCAGCAGTTACTCTTCCGGATCTGGCTACACCTTC
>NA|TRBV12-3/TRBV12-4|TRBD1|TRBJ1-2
CASSRDRGGGYTF
TGTGCCAGCAGCCGGGACAGGGGAGGTGGCTACACCTTC
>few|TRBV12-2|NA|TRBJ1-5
CASRSPGRDGNSNQPQHF
TGTGCAAGTCGCTCCCCCGGCAGGGACGGGAATAGCAATCAGCCCCAGCATTTT
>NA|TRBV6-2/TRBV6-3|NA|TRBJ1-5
CASSPGHPNQPQHF
TGTGCCAGCAGTCCCGGACATCCCAATCAGCCCCAGCATTTT
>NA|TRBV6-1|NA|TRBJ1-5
CASSEERLPDQPQHF
TGTGCCAGCAGTGAAGAGAGGTTGCCCGATCAGCCCCAGCATTTT
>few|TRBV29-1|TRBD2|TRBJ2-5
CSVGLAGGQETQYF
TGCAGCGTCGGACTAGCGGGAGGCCAAGAGACCCAGTACTTC
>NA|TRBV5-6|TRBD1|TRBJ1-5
CASSLDRGRLGNQPQHF
TGTGCCAGCAGCTTGGACAGGGGGCGCCTCGGGAATCAGCCCCAGCATTTT
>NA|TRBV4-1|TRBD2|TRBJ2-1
CASSRQTSGGAQEQFF
TGCGCCAGCAGCCGCCAGACTAGCGGGGGGGCCCAAGAGCAGTTCTTC
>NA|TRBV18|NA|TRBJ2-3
CASSPPQRSTDTQYF
TGTGCCAGCTCACCACCGCAGAGGAGCACAGATACGCAGTATTTT
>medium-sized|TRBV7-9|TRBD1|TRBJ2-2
CSGGAERTGELFF
TGCTCAGGGGGCGCAGAGCGGACCGGGGAGCTGTTTTTT
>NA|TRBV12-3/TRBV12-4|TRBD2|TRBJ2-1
CASSLWEGNEQFF
TGTGCCAGCAGTTTATGGGAGGGAAATGAGCAGTTCTTC
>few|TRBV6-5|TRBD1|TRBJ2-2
CASRPGQGASGELFF
TGTGCCAGCAGGCCGGGACAGGGGGCAAGCGGGGAGCTGTTTTTT
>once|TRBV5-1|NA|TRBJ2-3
CASSLGGLSTDTQYF
TGCGCCAGCAGCTTGGGAGGGCTCAGCACAGATACGCAGTATTTT
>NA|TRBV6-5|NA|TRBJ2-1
CASSLGDRESDEQFF
TGTGCCAGCAGTCTTGGCGACAGAGAATCAGATGAGCAGTTCTTC
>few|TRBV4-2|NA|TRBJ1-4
CASSQEAGLGNEKLFF
TGTGCCAGCAGCCAAGAAGCTGGCCTGGGGAATGAAAAACTGTTTTTT
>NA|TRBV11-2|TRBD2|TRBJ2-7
CASSEAGVSYEQYF
TGTGCCAGCAGCGAAGCGGGGGTATCTTACGAGCAGTACTTC
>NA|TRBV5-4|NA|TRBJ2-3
CASSPGQRTDTQYF
TGTGCCAGCAGCCCTGGACAGAGAACAGATACGCAGTATTTT
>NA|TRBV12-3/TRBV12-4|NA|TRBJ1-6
CASSPGGSSPLHF
TGTGCCAGCAGTCCAGGTGGGAGTTCACCCCTCCACTTT
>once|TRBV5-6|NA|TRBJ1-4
CASSLVWVGEFNEKLFF
TGTGCCAGCAGCTTGGTCTGGGTAGGGGAATTCAATGAAAAACTGTTTTTT
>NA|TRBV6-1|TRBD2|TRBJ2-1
CASSEVTSGRAGEQFF
TGTGCCAGCAGTGAAGTTACTAGCGGGAGGGCAGGTGAGCAGTTCTTC
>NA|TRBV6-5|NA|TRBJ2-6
CASSRNGANVLTF
TGTGCCAGCAGCCGAAATGGGGCCAACGTCCTGACTTTC
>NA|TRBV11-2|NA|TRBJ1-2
CASSLGAPLGYTF
TGTGCCAGCAGCTTAGGGGCCCCCCTGGGCTACACCTTC
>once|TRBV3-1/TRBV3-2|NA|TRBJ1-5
CASSHLGAQQPQHF
TGTGCCAGCAGCCATCTGGGGGCGCAGCAGCCCCAGCATTTT
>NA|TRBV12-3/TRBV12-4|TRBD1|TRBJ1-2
CAISTTGTYGYTF
TGTGCCATCTCAACGACAGGGACCTATGGCTACACCTTC
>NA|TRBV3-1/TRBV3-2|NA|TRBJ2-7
CASSPSGLYEQYF
TGTGCCAGCAGCCCGTCAGGACTGTACGAGCAGTACTTC
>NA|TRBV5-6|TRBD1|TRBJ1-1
CASSWGSGQAF
TGTGCCAGCAGCTGGGGGAGTGGACAGGCCTTT
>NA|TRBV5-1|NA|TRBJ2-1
CASRGNSAYNEQFF
TGCGCCAGCAGGGGGAACTCCGCCTACAATGAGCAGTTCTTC
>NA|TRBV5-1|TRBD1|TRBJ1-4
CASSLDRGGSNEKLFF
TGCGCCAGCAGCTTGGACAGGGGAGGTTCCAATGAAAAACTGTTTTTT
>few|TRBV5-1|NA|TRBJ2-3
CATARGPSTDTQYF
TGCGCCACCGCGCGGGGGCCTAGCACAGATACGCAGTATTTT
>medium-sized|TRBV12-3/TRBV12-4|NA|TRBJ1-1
CASSGDIPTEAFF
TGTGCCAGCAGTGGGGACATTCCCACTGAAGCTTTCTTT
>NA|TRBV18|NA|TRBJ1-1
CASSPRGAFF
TGTGCCAGCTCACCGAGGGGGGCTTTCTTT
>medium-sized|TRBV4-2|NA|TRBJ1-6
CASSQDKAGAFAEASPLHF
TGTGCCAGCAGCCAAGATAAAGCAGGGGCGTTTGCCGAGGCTTCACCCCTCCACTTT
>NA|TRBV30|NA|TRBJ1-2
CAWSMGGGSYGYTF
TGTGCCTGGAGTATGGGGGGCGGAAGCTATGGCTACACCTTC
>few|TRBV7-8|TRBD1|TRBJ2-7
CASSFGQASYEQYF
TGTGCCAGCAGCTTCGGACAGGCCTCCTACGAGCAGTACTTC
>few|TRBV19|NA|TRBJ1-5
CASSMGPAGNQPQHF
TGTGCCAGTAGTATGGGGCCAGCTGGCAATCAGCCCCAGCATTTT